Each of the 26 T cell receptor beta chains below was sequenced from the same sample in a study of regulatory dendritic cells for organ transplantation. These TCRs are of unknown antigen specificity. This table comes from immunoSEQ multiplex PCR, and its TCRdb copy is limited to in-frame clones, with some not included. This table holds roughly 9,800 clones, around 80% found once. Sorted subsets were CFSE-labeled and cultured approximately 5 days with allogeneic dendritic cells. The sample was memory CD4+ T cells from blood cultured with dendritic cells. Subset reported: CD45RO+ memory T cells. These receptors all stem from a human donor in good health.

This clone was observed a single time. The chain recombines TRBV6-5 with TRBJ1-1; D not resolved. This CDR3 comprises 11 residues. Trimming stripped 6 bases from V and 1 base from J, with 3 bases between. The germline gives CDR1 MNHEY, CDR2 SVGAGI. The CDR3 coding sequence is TGTGCCAGCAGAGGGAACACTGAAGCTTTCTTT. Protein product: CASRGNTEAFF.

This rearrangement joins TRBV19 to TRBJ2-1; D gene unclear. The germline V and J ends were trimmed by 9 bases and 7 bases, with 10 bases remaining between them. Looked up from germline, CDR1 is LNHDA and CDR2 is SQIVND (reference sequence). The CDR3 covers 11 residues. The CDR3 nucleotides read TGTGCCAGCCGCAATGGGAATGAGCAGTTCTTC. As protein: CASRNGNEQFF.

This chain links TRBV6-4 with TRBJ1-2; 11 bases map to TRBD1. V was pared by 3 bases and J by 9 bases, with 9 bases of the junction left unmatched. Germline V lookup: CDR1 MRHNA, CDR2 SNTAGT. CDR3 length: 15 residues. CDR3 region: CASSEDWGQGGSYTF. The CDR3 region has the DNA TGTGCCAGCAGTGAAGATTGGGGACAGGGGGGGAGCTACACCTTC.

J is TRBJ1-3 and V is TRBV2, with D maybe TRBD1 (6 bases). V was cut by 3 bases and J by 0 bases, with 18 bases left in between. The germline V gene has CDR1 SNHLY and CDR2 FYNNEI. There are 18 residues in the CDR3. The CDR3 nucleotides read TGTGCCAGCAGTGAGCGATTGTTTCGGGGGGCCTCTGGAAACACCATATATTTT. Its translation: CASSERLFRGASGNTIYF.

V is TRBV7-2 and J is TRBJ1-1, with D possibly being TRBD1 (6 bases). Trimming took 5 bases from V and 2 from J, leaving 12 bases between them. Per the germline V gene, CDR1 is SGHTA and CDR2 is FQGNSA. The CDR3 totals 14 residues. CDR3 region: CASSPQGTNTEAFF. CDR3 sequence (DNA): TGTGCCAGCAGCCCCCAGGGGACCAACACTGAAGCTTTCTTT.

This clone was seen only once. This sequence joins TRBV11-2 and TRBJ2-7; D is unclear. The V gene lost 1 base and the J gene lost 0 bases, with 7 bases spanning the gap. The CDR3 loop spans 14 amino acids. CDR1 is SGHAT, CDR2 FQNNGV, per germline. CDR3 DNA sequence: TGTGCCAGCAGCTTAGGATTCAGCTCCTACGAGCAGTACTTC. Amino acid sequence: CASSLGFSSYEQYF.

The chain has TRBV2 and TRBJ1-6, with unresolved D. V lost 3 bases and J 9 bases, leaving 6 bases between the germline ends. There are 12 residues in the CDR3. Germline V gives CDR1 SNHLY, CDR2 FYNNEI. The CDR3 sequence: CASSEEGSPLHF. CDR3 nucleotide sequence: TGTGCCAGCAGTGAGGAGGGTTCACCCCTCCACTTT. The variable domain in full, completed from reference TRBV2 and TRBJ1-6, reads EPEVTQTPSHQVTQMGQEVILRCVPISNHLYFYWYRQILGQKVEFLVSFYNNEISEKSEIFDDQFSVERPDGSNFTLKIRSTKLEDSAMYFCASSEEGSPLHFGNGTRLTVT.

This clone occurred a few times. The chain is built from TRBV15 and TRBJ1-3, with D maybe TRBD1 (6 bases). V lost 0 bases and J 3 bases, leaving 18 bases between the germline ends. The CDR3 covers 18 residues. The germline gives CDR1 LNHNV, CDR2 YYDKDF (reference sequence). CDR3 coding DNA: TGTGCCACCAGCAGAGATCTTGGTTCAGGGGCCCGTGGAAACACCATATATTTT. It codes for CATSRDLGSGARGNTIYF.

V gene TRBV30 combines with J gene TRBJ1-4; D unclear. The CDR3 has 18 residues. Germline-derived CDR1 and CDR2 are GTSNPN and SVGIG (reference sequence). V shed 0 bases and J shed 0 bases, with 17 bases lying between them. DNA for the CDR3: TGTGCCTGGAGTGTACGAAGGTCTGGCCTTTCAACTAATGAAAAACTGTTTTTT. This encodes CAWSVRRSGLSTNEKLFF.

CDR3 sequence reads: CASSGLQGGETQYF. The DNA of the CDR3 is TGTGCCAGCAGCGGATTACAGGGAGGAGAGACCCAGTACTTC. The rearrangement links TRBV5-5 to TRBJ2-5, with D perhaps assigned TRBD1 or TRBD2 (6 bases each). In germline, CDR1 is SGHKS, CDR2 YYEKEE (reference sequence). This CDR3 is 14 amino acids long. V was cut by 4 bases and J by 4 bases, with 14 bases left in between.

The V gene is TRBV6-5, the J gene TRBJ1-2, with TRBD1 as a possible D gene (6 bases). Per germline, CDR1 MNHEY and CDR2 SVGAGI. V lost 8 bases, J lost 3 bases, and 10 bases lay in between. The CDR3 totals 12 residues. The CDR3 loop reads CASHRQDYGYTF. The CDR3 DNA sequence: TGTGCCAGCCACCGACAGGACTATGGCTACACCTTC.

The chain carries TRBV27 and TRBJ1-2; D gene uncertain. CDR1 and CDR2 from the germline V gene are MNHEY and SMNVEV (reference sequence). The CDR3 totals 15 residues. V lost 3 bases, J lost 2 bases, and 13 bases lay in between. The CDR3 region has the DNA TGTGCCAGCAGTTTGGTCGGCACAGCCAACTATGGCTACACCTTC. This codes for CASSLVGTANYGYTF.

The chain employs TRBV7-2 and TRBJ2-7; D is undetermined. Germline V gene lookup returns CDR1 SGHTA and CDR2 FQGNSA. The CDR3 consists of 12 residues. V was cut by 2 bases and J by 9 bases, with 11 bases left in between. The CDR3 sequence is CASSLNGRSQYF. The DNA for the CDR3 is TGTGCCAGCAGCTTAAATGGGCGTTCGCAGTACTTC.

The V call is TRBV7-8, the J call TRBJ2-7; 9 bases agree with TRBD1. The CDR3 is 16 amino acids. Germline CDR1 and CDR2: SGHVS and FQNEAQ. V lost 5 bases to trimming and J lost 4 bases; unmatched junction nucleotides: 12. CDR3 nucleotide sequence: TGTGCCAGCAGCCCCCGGCAGGGACAGGGCCTTTACGAGCAGTACTTC. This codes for CASSPRQGQGLYEQYF.

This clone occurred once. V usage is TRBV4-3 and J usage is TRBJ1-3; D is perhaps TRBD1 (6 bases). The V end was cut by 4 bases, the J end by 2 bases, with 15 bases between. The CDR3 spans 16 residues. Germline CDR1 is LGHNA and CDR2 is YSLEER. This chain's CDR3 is CASSPRGGGPGNTIYF. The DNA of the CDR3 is TGCGCCAGCAGCCCTCGAGGGGGGGGCCCTGGAAACACCATATATTTT.

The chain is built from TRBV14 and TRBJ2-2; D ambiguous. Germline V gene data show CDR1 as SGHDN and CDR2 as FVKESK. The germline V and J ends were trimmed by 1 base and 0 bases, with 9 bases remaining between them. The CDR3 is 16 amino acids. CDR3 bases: TGTGCCAGCAGCCAAGGTTTGCCAGCGAACACCGGGGAGCTGTTTTTT. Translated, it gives CASSQGLPANTGELFF.

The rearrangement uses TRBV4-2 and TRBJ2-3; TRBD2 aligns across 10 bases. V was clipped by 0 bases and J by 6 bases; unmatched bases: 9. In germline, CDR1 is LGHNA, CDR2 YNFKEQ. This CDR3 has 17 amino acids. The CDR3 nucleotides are TGTGCCAGCAGCCAAGATGGAGGAGGGACTAGCGCCGATACGCAGTATTTT. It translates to CASSQDGGGTSADTQYF.

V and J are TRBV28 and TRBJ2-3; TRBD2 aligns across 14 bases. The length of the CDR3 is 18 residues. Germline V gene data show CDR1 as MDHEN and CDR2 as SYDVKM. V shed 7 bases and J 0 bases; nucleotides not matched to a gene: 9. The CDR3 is CASTAGTSGRLSTDTQYF. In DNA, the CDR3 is TGTGCCAGCACCGCCGGGACTAGCGGGAGATTGAGCACAGATACGCAGTATTTT. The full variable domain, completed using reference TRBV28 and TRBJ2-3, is DVKVTQSSRYLVKRTGEKVFLECVQDMDHENMFWYRQDPGLGLRLIYFSYDVKMKEKGDIPEGYSVSREKKERFSLILESASTNQTSMYLCASTAGTSGRLSTDTQYFGPGTRLTVL.

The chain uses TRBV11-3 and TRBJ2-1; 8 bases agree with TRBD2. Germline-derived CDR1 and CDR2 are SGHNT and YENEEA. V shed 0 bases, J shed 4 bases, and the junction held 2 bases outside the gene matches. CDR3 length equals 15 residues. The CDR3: CASSLEASGYNEQFF. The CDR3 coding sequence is TGTGCCAGCAGCTTAGAGGCTAGCGGGTACAATGAGCAGTTCTTC. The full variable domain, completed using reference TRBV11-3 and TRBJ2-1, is EAGVVQSPRYKIIEKKQPVAFWCNPISGHNTLYWYLQNLGQGPELLIRYENEEAVDDSQLPKDRFSAERLKGVDSTLKIQPAELGDSAVYLCASSLEASGYNEQFFGPGTRLTVL.

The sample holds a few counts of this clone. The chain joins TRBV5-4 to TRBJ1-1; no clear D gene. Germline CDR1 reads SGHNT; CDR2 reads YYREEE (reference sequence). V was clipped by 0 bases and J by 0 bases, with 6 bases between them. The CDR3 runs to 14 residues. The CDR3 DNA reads TGTGCCAGCAGCTTGGTTCGGATGAACACTGAAGCTTTCTTT. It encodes CASSLVRMNTEAFF.

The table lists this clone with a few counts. The CDR3 here is CAWSVRPSWSTGELFF. DNA of the CDR3: TGTGCCTGGAGTGTACGACCGTCCTGGAGCACCGGGGAGCTGTTTTTT. V usage is TRBV30 and J usage is TRBJ2-2; D is uncertain. V was shortened by 0 bases and J by 4 bases, with 15 bases between the two germline ends. From germline, CDR1 is GTSNPN and CDR2 SVGIG (reference sequence). The CDR3 sequence is 16 residues long.

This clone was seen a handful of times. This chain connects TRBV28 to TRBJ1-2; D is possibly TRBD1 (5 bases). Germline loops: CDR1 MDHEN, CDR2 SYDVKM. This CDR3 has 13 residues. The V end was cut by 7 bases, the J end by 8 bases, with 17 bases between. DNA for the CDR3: TGTGCCAGCATCGCGGGGGAACCGGGGGGCTACACCTTC. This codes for CASIAGEPGGYTF.

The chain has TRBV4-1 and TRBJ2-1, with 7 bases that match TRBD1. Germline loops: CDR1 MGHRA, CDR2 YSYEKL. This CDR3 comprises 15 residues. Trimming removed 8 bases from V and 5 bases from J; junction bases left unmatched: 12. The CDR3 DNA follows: TGCGCCAGCCGAACCAGGACAGGTCAGAACAATGAGCAGTTCTTC. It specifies CASRTRTGQNNEQFF.

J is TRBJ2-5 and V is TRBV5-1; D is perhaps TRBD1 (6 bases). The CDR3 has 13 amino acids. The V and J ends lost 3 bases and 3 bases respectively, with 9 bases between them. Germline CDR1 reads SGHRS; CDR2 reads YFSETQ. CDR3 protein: CASSSTGKETQYF. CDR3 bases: TGCGCCAGCAGCTCGACAGGAAAAGAGACCCAGTACTTC.

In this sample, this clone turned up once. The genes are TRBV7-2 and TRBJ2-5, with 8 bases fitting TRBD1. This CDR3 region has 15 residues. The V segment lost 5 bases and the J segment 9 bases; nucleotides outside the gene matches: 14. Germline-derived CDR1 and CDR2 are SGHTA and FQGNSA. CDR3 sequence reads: CASSPRDRKTEAQYF. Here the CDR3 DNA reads TGTGCCAGCAGCCCCAGGGACAGGAAAACGGAGGCCCAGTACTTC. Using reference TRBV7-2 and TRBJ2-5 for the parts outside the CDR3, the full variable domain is GAGVSQSPSNKVTEKGKDVELRCDPISGHTALYWYRQSLGQGLEFLIYFQGNSAPDKSGLPSDRFSAERTGGSVSTLTIQRTQQEDSAVYLCASSPRDRKTEAQYFGPGTRLLVL.

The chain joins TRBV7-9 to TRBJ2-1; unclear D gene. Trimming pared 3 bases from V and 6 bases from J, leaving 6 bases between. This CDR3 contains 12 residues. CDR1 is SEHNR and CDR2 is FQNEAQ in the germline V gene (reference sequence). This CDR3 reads CASSFTTNEQFF. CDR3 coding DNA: TGTGCCAGCAGCTTCACAACCAATGAGCAGTTCTTC.